The 29 T cell receptor beta chains below come from one sample, sequenced in a study of cytomegalovirus exposure and HLA in healthy donors. A multiplex PCR was run with 60 Vbeta primers and 13 Jbeta primers. The method was immunoSEQ multiplex PCR; TCRdb's version includes in-frame clones alone and lacks a portion of them. The sample lists more than 130,000 clones; about 78% were seen once. Input material: PBMCs. These receptors were collected from a man aged 35 to 55 in good health and CMV-seropositive.

The chain has TRBV28 and TRBJ1-5, with D unresolved. Germline V gives CDR1 MDHEN, CDR2 SYDVKM. V gave up 5 bases and J gave up 7 bases, with 18 bases separating them. This CDR3 has 15 residues. The CDR3 sequence is CASSAPRYLEQPQHF. The CDR3 nucleotides are TGTGCCAGCAGTGCCCCGAGGTACTTAGAACAGCCCCAGCATTTT.

This chain joins TRBV29-1 and TRBJ2-1; TRBD1 might be the D (5 bases). Germline lookup yields CDR1 SQVTM and CDR2 ANQGSEA. Trimming shortened V by 7 bases and J by 5 bases, and 18 bases separated the two germline ends. This CDR3 region has 14 residues. CDR3 sequence: CSGTQQGPNNEQFF. In nucleotides, the CDR3 is TGCAGCGGGACCCAGCAGGGCCCCAACAATGAGCAGTTCTTC.

The chain has TRBV4-1 and TRBJ2-1; 7 positions agree with TRBD2. Per the germline V gene, CDR1 is MGHRA and CDR2 is YSYEKL. J gave up 2 bases and V 0 bases, and 10 bases lay outside the gene matches. The CDR3 consists of 18 residues. CDR3 sequence reads: CASSQEGGRLAPYNEQFF. The CDR3 DNA is TGCGCCAGCAGCCAAGAGGGGGGGAGGCTAGCGCCCTACAATGAGCAGTTCTTC.

This clone was seen a handful of times. The genes are TRBV11-1 and TRBJ2-7; the D gene is possibly TRBD1 (5 bases). The CDR3 totals 14 residues. The V end was cut by 5 bases, the J end by 0 bases, with 11 bases between. Germline-derived CDR1 and CDR2 are SGHAT and FQDESV (reference sequence). CDR3 in DNA: TGTGCCAGCAGCGGCATCAGGGACTCCTACGAGCAGTACTTC. This codes for CASSGIRDSYEQYF.

As DNA, the CDR3 is TGTGCCAGCATTCGGACAGGGGCCGGGGAGCTGTTTTTT. It is translated as CASIRTGAGELFF. The rearrangement links TRBV6-6 to TRBJ2-2, with 9 positions matching TRBD1. CDR3 length equals 13 residues. From germline, CDR1 is MNHNY and CDR2 SVGAGI (reference sequence). The J segment lost 6 bases and the V segment lost 7 bases, leaving 3 bases of the junction unmatched.

This clone was counted only a few times. The rearrangement links TRBV5-1 to TRBJ2-7; 12 bases match TRBD2. The junction had 9 bases not matched to a gene; V was cut back by 4 bases and J by 7 bases. Looked up from germline, CDR1 is SGHRS and CDR2 is YFSETQ. The CDR3 extends over 15 amino acids. The CDR3 reads CASSPEPGLAGEQYF. The CDR3 coding sequence is TGCGCCAGCAGCCCAGAACCGGGACTAGCGGGTGAGCAGTACTTC.

The chain couples TRBV4-3 to TRBJ2-3, with 9 bases lining up with TRBD2. In germline, CDR1 is LGHNA, CDR2 YSLEER. The CDR3 covers 19 residues. V dropped 0 bases and J dropped 0; count of bases not matched to a gene: 10. In nucleotides, the CDR3 is TGCGCCAGCAGCCAAGATCTGCTAGCGGGGATTTCTAGCACAGATACGCAGTATTTT. Protein product: CASSQDLLAGISSTDTQYF.

The chain links TRBV10-3 to TRBJ2-2; tentative D call: TRBD2 (6 bases). The CDR3 has 15 residues. V lost 7 bases and J lost 6, with 18 bases in between. Per germline, CDR1 ENHRY and CDR2 SYGVKD. CDR3 nucleotides: TGTGCCATCAATCCGGGACTGGGGTCACCCGGGGAGCTGTTTTTT. Encoded protein: CAINPGLGSPGELFF.

The rearrangement links TRBV7-9 to TRBJ2-6, with TRBD1 matching 8 bases. The CDR3 contains 16 residues. Germline values: CDR1 SEHNR, CDR2 FQNEAQ (reference sequence). Trimming at V came to 4 bases and at J to 2 bases, leaving 4 bases not matched to a gene. CDR3 sequence (DNA): TGTGCCAGCAGCTCACTGACAGGGGCTGGGGCCAACGTCCTGACTTTC. This codes for CASSSLTGAGANVLTF.

The CDR3 bases are TGTGCCAGCACCTTTAATGGGGGGGCCACAGATACGCAGTATTTT. The encoded protein is CASTFNGGATDTQYF. The chain has TRBV6-5 and TRBJ2-3, with D tentatively TRBD2 (7 bases). V lost 7 bases, J lost 2 bases, and 16 bases lay in between. The CDR3 extends over 15 amino acids. CDR1 is MNHEY and CDR2 is SVGAGI in the germline V gene.

The gene calls are TRBV28 and TRBJ1-5; 8 bases match TRBD1. There are 13 residues in the CDR3. Germline CDR1 MDHEN, CDR2 SYDVKM. With V trimmed by 5 bases and J by 7 bases, 4 bases remained unmatched. CDR3 amino acids: CASSDRGGQPQHF. CDR3 in DNA: TGTGCCAGCAGTGACAGGGGTGGACAGCCCCAGCATTTT.

Here the CDR3 reads CSVAAGAGEQFF. The DNA of the CDR3 is TGCAGCGTTGCAGCGGGAGCGGGTGAGCAGTTCTTC. The chain has TRBV29-1 and TRBJ2-1, with TRBD2 matching over 8 bases. CDR3 length equals 12 residues. The trim removed 4 bases at V and 9 bases at J, leaving 5 bases unmatched. Germline loops: CDR1 SQVTM, CDR2 ANQGSEA.

The chain is built from TRBV2 and TRBJ2-7; 7 nucleotides line up with TRBD2. CDR3 length: 16 residues. Germline CDR1 is SNHLY and CDR2 is FYNNEI. V shed 5 bases, J shed 3 bases, and the junction held 13 bases outside the gene matches. CDR3 DNA sequence: TGTGCCAGCAGTAATCGGACTGTGGGGGGGGTCTACGAGCAGTACTTC. Encoded protein: CASSNRTVGGVYEQYF.

The rearrangement links TRBV6-5 to TRBJ1-3, with 10 bases lining up with TRBD1. The CDR3 loop spans 16 amino acids. Germline CDR1 and CDR2: MNHEY and SVGAGI. The V and J ends lost 4 bases and 3 bases, in that order; junction bases with no gene match: 6. The CDR3 DNA is TGTGCCAGCAGTTTGAGACAGGGGGCATATGGAAACACCATATATTTT. Protein: CASSLRQGAYGNTIYF.

The chain joins TRBV6-5 to TRBJ2-7; 7 bases are a match to TRBD1. CDR1 MNHEY and CDR2 SVGAGI come from the germline V gene. The CDR3 loop spans 15 amino acids. With 0 bases clipped from V and 6 bases from J, the junction kept 8 bases outside the gene matches. The CDR3 reads CASSYSGQLSGEQYF. The CDR3 nucleotides are TGTGCCAGCAGTTACTCGGGACAGCTCTCCGGCGAGCAGTACTTC.

The chain links TRBV15 to TRBJ1-1; D may be TRBD1 (6 bases). The CDR3 is made up of 16 amino acids. The V end lost 1 base, the J end lost 1 base, and 13 bases lay between the germline ends. Germline CDR1 is LNHNV and CDR2 is YYDKDF (reference sequence). CDR3: CATSRVSPDRNTEAFF. Written as DNA, the CDR3 is TGTGCCACCAGCAGAGTGTCCCCGGACAGGAACACTGAAGCTTTCTTT.

The rearrangement uses TRBV27 and TRBJ2-7; 9 positions match TRBD1. CDR3 size: 15 residues. Germline loops: CDR1 MNHEY, CDR2 SMNVEV (reference sequence). Unmatched junction bases numbered 2, after V lost 0 bases and J lost 2 bases. CDR3 sequence (DNA): TGTGCCAGCAGTTTATCGGGGACAGGGACCTACGAGCAGTACTTC. Translated, it gives CASSLSGTGTYEQYF.

CDR3 nucleotide sequence: TGTGCCAGCACCCAGGGGGTCGTCTCTGGAAACACCATATATTTT. The encoded protein is CASTQGVVSGNTIYF. The V gene is TRBV7-8, the J gene TRBJ1-3; 7 nucleotides line up with TRBD1. CDR1 is SGHVS, CDR2 FQNEAQ, per germline. The CDR3 is 15 amino acids. The ends lost 7 bases at V and 0 bases at J; junction bases unmatched: 6. The full variable domain, with the rest looked up from reference TRBV7-8 and TRBJ1-3, is GAGVSQSPRYKVAKRGQDVALRCDPISGHVSLFWYQQALGQGPEFLTYFQNEAQLDKSGLPSDRFFAERPEGSVSTLKIQRTQQEDSAVYLCASTQGVVSGNTIYFGEGSWLTVV.

The chain employs TRBV6-1 and TRBJ2-5; 7 bases are a match to TRBD1. The length of the CDR3 is 18 residues. The V segment lost 2 bases and the J segment 0 bases; nucleotides outside the gene matches: 12. The V gene's germline CDR1 is MNHNS and CDR2 SASEGT. In DNA form, the CDR3 reads TGTGCCAGCAGTGAATGGGGTGTTTCGAGGGGGCACCAAGAGACCCAGTACTTC. This translates into CASSEWGVSRGHQETQYF.

The V call is TRBV14, the J call TRBJ1-4; 8 bases map to TRBD1. J was trimmed by 7 bases and V by 0 bases; bases with no gene match: 7. Germline assignment: CDR1 SGHDN and CDR2 FVKESK. CDR3 length equals 16 residues. CDR3 sequence: CASSQDSGGRSEKLFF. The CDR3 DNA reads TGTGCCAGCAGCCAAGATTCAGGGGGCCGGAGTGAAAAACTGTTTTTT.

The V call is TRBV27, the J call TRBJ1-4; no firm D call. The CDR3 has 13 amino acids. Trimming left V 6 bases short and J 6 bases short, with 11 bases between. Germline V gene data show CDR1 as MNHEY and CDR2 as SMNVEV (reference sequence). CDR3 nucleotides: TGTGCCAGCAGGGAACGACTGGATGAAAAACTGTTTTTT. Protein product: CASRERLDEKLFF.

The chain joins TRBV10-3 to TRBJ2-2, with 10 bases lining up with TRBD2. V lost 5 bases to trimming and J lost 6 bases; unmatched junction nucleotides: 0. Germline V gene data show CDR1 as ENHRY and CDR2 as SYGVKD. The CDR3 runs to 13 residues. CDR3 sequence reads: CAISSGGAGELFF. The CDR3 DNA sequence: TGTGCCATCAGTAGCGGGGGGGCCGGGGAGCTGTTTTTT.

The rearrangement joins TRBV28 to TRBJ2-7; 9 bases line up with TRBD1. The CDR3 consists of 16 residues. V lost 2 bases and J lost 4; bases outside the gene matches: 9. Germline assignment: CDR1 MDHEN and CDR2 SYDVKM. Here the CDR3 reads CASSLRGTGRVYEQYF. In nucleotides, the CDR3 is TGTGCCAGCAGTTTACGGGGGACAGGGAGAGTTTACGAGCAGTACTTC.

A single count supports this clone. Mismatch with germline at one junction end may stem from a read error. CDR3 nucleotide sequence: TGTGCTAGCAGCTTAGGGGGAGGGGGGGCCGGAGATACGCAGTATTTT. It translates to CASSLGGGGAGDTQYF. The chain is built from TRBV7-7 and TRBJ2-3; D may be TRBD2 (7 bases). The CDR3 length is 16 residues. Per germline, CDR1 SSHAT and CDR2 FNYEAQ (reference sequence).

This clone was observed a handful of times. The CDR3 is CASSLVSGSHTQYF. CDR3 nucleotides: TGCGCCAGCAGCTTGGTTAGCGGGAGTCATACGCAGTATTTT. The chain uses TRBV5-1 and TRBJ2-3, with TRBD2 matching over 9 bases. The CDR3 has 14 amino acids. Germline lookup yields CDR1 SGHRS and CDR2 YFSETQ. V lost 0 bases, J lost 7 bases, and 3 bases stayed unmatched.

The chain couples TRBV4-1 to TRBJ1-3; 7 bases fit TRBD1. The CDR3 runs to 16 residues. Trimming at V came to 0 bases and at J to 6 bases, leaving 8 bases not matched to a gene. The germline V gene has CDR1 MGHRA and CDR2 YSYEKL. The CDR3 DNA sequence: TGCGCCAGCAGCCAAGATACGGCCAGGGGGGAAAACACCATATATTTT. This codes for CASSQDTARGENTIYF.

This clone was observed a handful of times. The V and J genes are TRBV7-9 and TRBJ1-1; D not resolved. With 3 bases removed from V and 8 bases from J, the gap between germline ends came to 4 bases. This CDR3 is 10 amino acids long. Germline CDR1 reads SEHNR; CDR2 reads FQNEAQ (reference sequence). CDR3 protein: CASSFPEAFF. As DNA, the CDR3 is TGTGCCAGCAGCTTCCCGGAAGCTTTCTTT.

This rearrangement joins TRBV27 to TRBJ2-1; D possibly corresponds to TRBD2 (5 bases). The V gene lost 5 bases and the J gene lost 0 bases, with 11 bases spanning the gap. The CDR3 runs to 15 residues. Germline V CDR1 and CDR2: MNHEY, SMNVEV (reference sequence). CDR3 residues: CASSPDRGSYNEQFF. CDR3 DNA: TGTGCCAGCAGTCCCGATCGGGGCTCCTACAATGAGCAGTTCTTC.

A word on this clone: Mismatch with germline at one junction end may stem from a read error. The V gene is TRBV7-9, the J gene TRBJ2-7; the match to TRBD2 covers 15 bases. Looked up from germline, CDR1 is SEHNR and CDR2 is FQNEAQ (reference sequence). The CDR3 has 18 amino acids. CDR3 nucleotides: TGTGCCAGCAGCTTCCCCGGGACTAGCGGGAGGTTTTCCTCCGAGCAGTACTTC. It specifies CASSFPGTSGRFSSEQYF.